Each of the 18 T cell receptor beta chains below was sequenced from the same sample in a study of blood T cell repertoires in COVID-19. Profiling relied on immunoSEQ multiplex PCR, and the TCRdb table lists in-frame clones only, not all of them. This table holds 65,000 to 70,000 clones, around 83% found once. Sequences were obtained from peripheral blood. Receptors were obtained from a man aged 50 to 59 with acute or convalescent COVID-19.

This clone was seen a single time. The V gene is TRBV4-2, the J gene TRBJ2-2; 9 bases line up with TRBD2. The CDR3 covers 18 residues. Germline CDR1 reads LGHNA; CDR2 reads YNFKEQ. With 3 bases clipped from V and 0 bases from J, the junction kept 8 bases outside the gene matches. CDR3 residues: CASSQNLAGAPNTGELFF. Written as DNA, the CDR3 is TGTGCCAGCAGCCAGAATTTAGCGGGGGCCCCGAACACCGGGGAGCTGTTTTTT.

By sample share, this clone is medium-sized (0.01 to 0.1%). The rearrangement uses TRBV7-9 and TRBJ1-2; 7 nucleotides line up with TRBD1. The V gene's germline CDR1 is SEHNR and CDR2 FQNEAQ (reference sequence). V gave up 3 bases and J gave up 4 bases; unmatched junction bases: 5. This CDR3 has 14 amino acids. CDR3 nucleotide sequence: TGTGCCAGCAGCTTGGAGGGGGCTGGCTATGGCTACACCTTC. Translation gives CASSLEGAGYGYTF.

The chain's CDR3 is CAISGTGGNTEAFF. The CDR3 coding sequence is TGTGCCATCAGTGGAACAGGGGGCAACACTGAAGCTTTCTTT. This sequence joins TRBV10-3 and TRBJ1-1, with 9 positions matching TRBD1. The CDR3 loop spans 14 amino acids. Germline V CDR1 and CDR2: ENHRY, SYGVKD. V shed 4 bases, J shed 2 bases, and the junction held 2 bases outside the gene matches.

CDR3 in DNA: TGTGCCAGCAGCTTAGGGTTTGGGCTAGCGGGCCAATCTGAGCAGTTCTTC. The encoded protein is CASSLGFGLAGQSEQFF. V usage is TRBV7-8 and J usage is TRBJ2-1, with 8 bases fitting TRBD2. V lost 1 base, J lost 9 bases, and 14 bases stayed unmatched. CDR1 SGHVS and CDR2 FQNEAQ come from the germline V gene. This CDR3 is built from 17 residues. The variable domain in full, completed from reference TRBV7-8 and TRBJ2-1, reads GAGVSQSPRYKVAKRGQDVALRCDPISGHVSLFWYQQALGQGPEFLTYFQNEAQLDKSGLPSDRFFAERPEGSVSTLKIQRTQQEDSAVYLCASSLGFGLAGQSEQFFGPGTRLTVL.

The chain is built from TRBV2 and TRBJ2-7; 7 nucleotides match TRBD1. The germline V gene has CDR1 SNHLY and CDR2 FYNNEI. V trimming: 4 bases; J trimming: 3 bases; junction bases outside the gene matches: 6. This CDR3 is built from 14 residues. For the CDR3, the DNA is TGTGCCAGCAGTGGGGGGACAGCTTTCTACGAGCAGTACTTC. The encoded protein is CASSGGTAFYEQYF.

This chain connects TRBV11-2 to TRBJ1-2, with 7 positions matching TRBD1. Losses at the gene ends were 4 bases for V and 3 bases for J; bases not matched to a gene: 11. CDR1 SGHAT and CDR2 FQNNGV come from the germline V gene. This CDR3 is 16 amino acids long. CDR3 protein: CASSSYRGASDYGYTF. The CDR3 DNA follows: TGTGCCAGCAGCTCCTACAGGGGCGCAAGCGACTATGGCTACACCTTC.

V gene TRBV7-9 combines with J gene TRBJ2-5; the match to TRBD1 covers 7 bases. Trimming removed 5 bases from V and 7 bases from J; junction bases left unmatched: 7. CDR3 length: 13 residues. Germline assignment: CDR1 SEHNR and CDR2 FQNEAQ (reference sequence). The CDR3 sequence is CASSRDRDGTQYF. CDR3 coding DNA: TGTGCCAGCAGCCGAGACAGGGACGGGACCCAGTACTTC. Full variable domain (missing parts from reference TRBV7-9 and TRBJ2-5): DTGVSQNPRHKITKRGQNVTFRCDPISEHNRLYWYRQTLGQGPEFLTYFQNEAQLEKSRLLSDRFSAERPKGSFSTLEIQRTEQGDSAMYLCASSRDRDGTQYFGPGTRLLVL.

V and J are TRBV18 and TRBJ1-2; D is possibly TRBD1 (5 bases). The CDR3 is made up of 14 amino acids. Trimming pared 2 bases from V and 2 bases from J, leaving 9 bases between. The germline gives CDR1 KGHSH, CDR2 LQKENI. The CDR3: CASSPGAGNYGYTF. CDR3 DNA: TGTGCCAGCTCACCAGGGGCAGGAAACTATGGCTACACCTTC.

The rearrangement joins TRBV11-2 to TRBJ1-5; D unclear. The germline CDR1 and CDR2 sequences are SGHAT and FQNNGV. This CDR3 spans 12 amino acids. Trimming took off 3 bases at V and 7 bases at J, with 7 bases between the two ends. In DNA, the CDR3 is TGTGCCAGCAGCTTCCCCGGGCAGCCCCAGCATTTT. Translating it yields CASSFPGQPQHF. Together with reference TRBV11-2 and TRBJ1-5, the CDR3 gives the full variable domain: EAGVAQSPRYKIIEKRQSVAFWCNPISGHATLYWYQQILGQGPKLLIQFQNNGVVDDSQLPKDRFSAERLKGVDSTLKIQPAKLEDSAVYLCASSFPGQPQHFGDGTRLSIL.

The chain carries TRBV7-8 and TRBJ1-6; D might be TRBD1 (5 bases). The germline V and J ends were trimmed by 7 bases and 2 bases, with 15 bases remaining between them. CDR3 size: 16 residues. The germline V gene has CDR1 SGHVS and CDR2 FQNEAQ. The CDR3 loop is CASIPAGGTYNSPLHF. The DNA for the CDR3 is TGTGCCAGCATCCCCGCGGGGGGGACCTATAATTCACCCCTCCACTTT. Based on the CDR3 plus reference TRBV7-8 and TRBJ1-6, the full variable domain is GAGVSQSPRYKVAKRGQDVALRCDPISGHVSLFWYQQALGQGPEFLTYFQNEAQLDKSGLPSDRFFAERPEGSVSTLKIQRTQQEDSAVYLCASIPAGGTYNSPLHFGNGTRLTVT.

The chain has TRBV18 and TRBJ1-3, with no clear D. V lost 1 base and J lost 1, with 14 bases in between. There are 17 residues in the CDR3. Germline lookup yields CDR1 KGHSH and CDR2 LQKENI. DNA of the CDR3: TGTGCCAGCTCACCACGAGTCGGAGCCACTTCTGGAAACACCATATATTTT. Its translation: CASSPRVGATSGNTIYF.

This clone showed up many times. The V and J genes are TRBV11-2 and TRBJ1-1; D perhaps matches TRBD1 (5 bases). The CDR3 covers 13 residues. V lost 1 base and J lost 5, with 8 bases in between. Germline V gives CDR1 SGHAT, CDR2 FQNNGV. In nucleotides, the CDR3 is TGTGCCAGCAGCTTAGCCGGGGGGACTGAAGCTTTCTTT. This codes for CASSLAGGTEAFF.

This rearrangement joins TRBV20-1 to TRBJ2-3; D gene uncertain. Per germline, CDR1 DFQATT and CDR2 SNEGSKA (reference sequence). The CDR3 sequence is 15 residues long. V lost 3 bases and J lost 0, with 13 bases in between. The CDR3 sequence: CSASDRSTSTDTQYF. CDR3 in DNA: TGCAGTGCTAGTGATCGATCGACTAGCACAGATACGCAGTATTTT.

The V and J genes are TRBV7-9 and TRBJ1-2; D is undetermined. Germline V gene data show CDR1 as SEHNR and CDR2 as FQNEAQ (reference sequence). The CDR3 runs to 12 residues. The ends were cut back, 6 bases at V and 9 bases at J, with 14 bases in the middle. CDR3 bases: TGTGCCAGCAGGGCCTCGGGTATGAGCTACACCTTC. Amino acid sequence: CASRASGMSYTF. Based on the CDR3 plus reference TRBV7-9 and TRBJ1-2, the full variable domain is DTGVSQNPRHKITKRGQNVTFRCDPISEHNRLYWYRQTLGQGPEFLTYFQNEAQLEKSRLLSDRFSAERPKGSFSTLEIQRTEQGDSAMYLCASRASGMSYTFGSGTRLTVV.

This rearrangement joins TRBV5-4 to TRBJ1-4; D is possibly TRBD1 (6 bases). The CDR3 has 14 amino acids. Germline CDR1 reads SGHNT; CDR2 reads YYREEE (reference sequence). V lost 4 bases and J lost 5, with 12 bases in between. This chain's CDR3 is CASSQDSWNEKLFF. CDR3 bases: TGTGCCAGCAGCCAGGACAGTTGGAATGAAAAACTGTTTTTT.

V and J are TRBV11-2 and TRBJ1-5; TRBD1 aligns across 7 bases. The CDR3 totals 15 residues. Germline assignment: CDR1 SGHAT and CDR2 FQNNGV. V shed 0 bases and J 5 bases; nucleotides not matched to a gene: 4. In DNA form, the CDR3 reads TGTGCCAGCAGCTTAGATGGACAGGTCCATCAGCCCCAGCATTTT. This encodes CASSLDGQVHQPQHF.

A few counts support this clone. The V gene is TRBV6-1, the J gene TRBJ2-7, with TRBD1 matching 7 bases. The CDR3 runs to 15 residues. The V gene end was trimmed by 3 bases and the J gene end by 3 bases; junction bases not matched to a gene: 8. Germline lookup yields CDR1 MNHNS and CDR2 SASEGT. CDR3 nucleotide sequence: TGTGCCAGCAGTGAGGGGACAGTCGGAGGCTACGAGCAGTACTTC. Protein: CASSEGTVGGYEQYF.

The V and J genes are TRBV19 and TRBJ1-5; the D gene is possibly TRBD1 (5 bases). Trimming removed 6 bases from V and 4 bases from J, with 7 bases in between. The CDR3 spans 12 residues. Germline V gene sequence: CDR1 LNHDA, CDR2 SQIVND (reference sequence). CDR3 bases: TGTGCCAGTAGAAGACAGAATCAGCCCCAGCATTTT. It yields the protein CASRRQNQPQHF.